This T cell receptor beta chain appears in the sequencing data of a study of blood T cell repertoires in COVID-19. Some clones are missing from TCRdb's copy, which holds only in-frame ones; the method was immunoSEQ multiplex PCR. The sample includes 70,000 to 95,000 clones, roughly four fifths of them seen just once. The receptor's source is a human donor in a cohort sampled during active COVID-19. The sequenced sample consisted of peripheral blood.

The CDR3 DNA follows: TGTGCCAGCAGCTTAGGTCCCGACAATGAGCAGTTCTTC. Translating gives CASSLGPDNEQFF. The V and J genes are TRBV7-2 and TRBJ2-1; D gene uncertain. With 1 base removed from V and 5 bases from J, the gap between germline ends came to 6 bases. Germline CDR1 and CDR2: SGHTA and FQGNSA. The CDR3 totals 13 residues.